Sequencing of this T cell receptor (beta chain) was carried out in a study of cytomegalovirus exposure and HLA in healthy donors. The germline V gene has CDR1 SNHLY and CDR2 FYNNEI. The CDR3 is 14 amino acids. V was trimmed by 4 bases and J by 4 bases, leaving 13 bases between them. Study-wide points: The classifier reportedly diagnosed cytomegalovirus status with high sensitivity and specificity. Later work associated around 18,000 TCR beta sequences with HLA alleles at 0.05 false discovery rate. An observed cluster of highly shared sequence variants was recorded as a likely sequencing artifact.

Turning to this clone: Antigen specificity is unknown.

Primers included in the PCR were 60 Vbeta and 13 Jbeta primers. Sequenced by immunoSEQ multiplex PCR; TCRdb stores in-frame clones only, minus some. The table lists 170,000 or so clones, roughly 80% of them singletons, with approximately 0.55% in the top ten. The rearrangement links TRBV2 to TRBJ1-1; weak D call: TRBD1 (5 bases). The sequence was collected from a woman aged 50 to 60 in good health and CMV-seronegative. Material for sequencing was PBMCs. As DNA, the CDR3 is TGTGCCAGCAGTGCGGCGGGGGAAGGCACTGAAGCTTTCTTT. It yields the protein CASSAAGEGTEAFF.